Listed here are 23 T cell receptor beta chains from one sample, sequenced in a study of cytomegalovirus exposure and HLA in healthy donors. Primers: 60 Vbeta forward and 13 Jbeta reverse. Produced via immunoSEQ multiplex PCR; TCRdb's table is partial and in-frame only. Here the sample spans 63,000 or so clones, approximately 74% being singletons. Source material: PBMCs. These TCRs come from a woman aged 25 to 39 in good health and CMV-seropositive.

DNA for the CDR3: TGTGCCAGCAGCCCGCCGGGACTAGCTTACCGAGAGACCCAGTACTTC. Encoded protein: CASSPPGLAYRETQYF. The V gene is TRBV11-2, the J gene TRBJ2-5; TRBD2 agrees at 9 bases. V lost 5 bases to trimming and J lost 4 bases; unmatched junction nucleotides: 11. This CDR3 is built from 16 residues. Germline CDR1 and CDR2: SGHAT and FQNNGV. Full variable domain (remainder filled in from reference TRBV11-2 and TRBJ2-5): EAGVAQSPRYKIIEKRQSVAFWCNPISGHATLYWYQQILGQGPKLLIQFQNNGVVDDSQLPKDRFSAERLKGVDSTLKIQPAKLEDSAVYLCASSPPGLAYRETQYFGPGTRLLVL.

J is TRBJ1-2 and V is TRBV4-3, with 8 bases identical to TRBD1. The ends lost 4 bases at V and 1 base at J; junction bases unmatched: 11. The germline CDR1 and CDR2 sequences are LGHNA and YSLEER. The CDR3 has 17 residues. The chain's CDR3 is CASSPGGRTGYNYGYTF. In nucleotides, the CDR3 is TGCGCCAGCAGCCCAGGGGGGAGGACAGGGTATAACTATGGCTACACCTTC.

The genes are TRBV5-1 and TRBJ2-3; tentative D call: TRBD2 (5 bases). Germline V gene lookup returns CDR1 SGHRS and CDR2 YFSETQ. The CDR3 is made up of 12 amino acids. V was trimmed by 4 bases and J by 5 bases, leaving 8 bases between them. The CDR3 sequence: CASSPRGDTQYF. CDR3 coding DNA: TGCGCCAGCAGCCCCCGGGGAGATACGCAGTATTTT.

The rearrangement uses TRBV29-1 and TRBJ1-2; possible D gene TRBD1, 5 bases. V was pared by 4 bases and J by 5 bases, with 8 bases between. Per the germline V gene, CDR1 is SQVTM and CDR2 is ANQGSEA. There are 11 residues in the CDR3. CDR3 amino acids: CSVGQTYGYTF. The CDR3 bases are TGCAGCGTTGGACAGACTTATGGCTACACCTTC.

The chain links TRBV28 to TRBJ2-5; TRBD2 is a possible D gene (6 bases). This CDR3 is built from 14 residues. V gave up 4 bases and J gave up 10 bases, with 19 bases separating them. The V gene's germline CDR1 is MDHEN and CDR2 SYDVKM. Written as DNA, the CDR3 is TGTGCCAGCAGTTCCCGACGGCTAGTGGGGGGCCAGTACTTC. Protein sequence: CASSSRRLVGGQYF.

CDR3 bases: TGCGCCAGCAGCTCCATGGGGGAGGGCAATGAGCAGTTCTTC. Translating it yields CASSSMGEGNEQFF. The chain employs TRBV4-1 and TRBJ2-1, with 7 bases fitting TRBD2. There are 14 residues in the CDR3. The V and J ends lost 5 bases and 6 bases, in that order; junction bases with no gene match: 7. Germline CDR1 reads MGHRA; CDR2 reads YSYEKL.

This rearrangement joins TRBV7-8 to TRBJ1-1; D unresolved. Germline V gene sequence: CDR1 SGHVS, CDR2 FQNEAQ. The CDR3 has 16 residues. Trimming cost V 5 bases and J 0 bases, with 16 bases left between them. The CDR3 nucleotides are TGTGCCAGCAGCCAGCGGTACGTTTCGATGAACACTGAAGCTTTCTTT. It codes for CASSQRYVSMNTEAFF.

The chain employs TRBV5-1 and TRBJ2-5, with D maybe TRBD1 (8 bases). The germline V and J ends were trimmed by 4 bases and 4 bases, with 17 bases remaining between them. The germline V gene has CDR1 SGHRS and CDR2 YFSETQ. This CDR3 has 15 residues. CDR3 sequence reads: CASSPDRGGGETQYF. The DNA of the CDR3 is TGCGCCAGCAGCCCTGACAGGGGAGGGGGAGAGACCCAGTACTTC.

This clone was detected a few times. The genes are TRBV4-3 and TRBJ2-7; TRBD2 might be the D (6 bases). Trimming stripped 0 bases from V and 0 bases from J, with 9 bases between. This CDR3 is 15 amino acids long. The germline V gene encodes CDR1 LGHNA and CDR2 YSLEER. CDR3 protein: CASSQDGGSSYEQYF. The CDR3 DNA reads as TGCGCCAGCAGCCAAGATGGGGGGAGCTCCTACGAGCAGTACTTC.

The chain carries TRBV28 and TRBJ2-3; 10 bases line up with TRBD2. The CDR3 consists of 16 residues. The V gene's germline CDR1 is MDHEN and CDR2 SYDVKM. The ends lost 1 base at V and 2 bases at J; junction bases unmatched: 3. The CDR3 loop is CASSLLGLASTDTQYF. DNA for the CDR3: TGTGCCAGCAGTTTATTGGGACTAGCGTCCACAGATACGCAGTATTTT. The variable domain in full, with the rest retrieved from reference TRBV28 and TRBJ2-3, is DVKVTQSSRYLVKRTGEKVFLECVQDMDHENMFWYRQDPGLGLRLIYFSYDVKMKEKGDIPEGYSVSREKKERFSLILESASTNQTSMYLCASSLLGLASTDTQYFGPGTRLTVL.

The chain employs TRBV4-1 and TRBJ2-7; TRBD1 aligns across 9 bases. With V trimmed by 3 bases and J by 4 bases, 7 bases remained unmatched. The CDR3 runs to 15 residues. CDR1 and CDR2 (germline): MGHRA, YSYEKL. CDR3 in amino acids: CASSQGQGREYEQYF. The CDR3 nucleotides are TGCGCCAGCAGCCAGGGACAGGGAAGGGAGTACGAGCAGTACTTC.

The chain couples TRBV10-1 to TRBJ2-7; 8 positions match TRBD1. The germline CDR1 and CDR2 sequences are WNHNN and SYGVQD (reference sequence). The CDR3 totals 16 residues. V lost 0 bases, J lost 4 bases, and 8 bases stayed unmatched. CDR3 region: CASSESRQGASYEQYF. In nucleotides, the CDR3 is TGCGCCAGCAGTGAGTCGAGGCAGGGGGCGTCGTACGAGCAGTACTTC.

The J gene is TRBJ1-5, the V gene TRBV28, with D tentatively TRBD1 (5 bases). Deletions cut 3 bases from V and 3 bases from J, with 12 bases between. Germline lookup yields CDR1 MDHEN and CDR2 SYDVKM. CDR3 length: 15 residues. CDR3 sequence (DNA): TGTGCCAGCAGTTTGCGGCAGGGCAACAATCAGCCCCAGCATTTT. Its protein product is CASSLRQGNNQPQHF.

This chain uses TRBV27 with TRBJ2-7; D possibly corresponds to TRBD1 (5 bases). Germline V CDR1 and CDR2: MNHEY, SMNVEV (reference sequence). Trimming shortened V by 8 bases and J by 6 bases, and 11 bases separated the two germline ends. The CDR3 runs 11 residues. CDR3 protein: CASALGREQYF. The CDR3 nucleotides read TGTGCCAGCGCACTGGGGCGCGAGCAGTACTTC.

The rearrangement joins TRBV5-1 to TRBJ2-7, with D maybe TRBD2 (6 bases). Germline assignment: CDR1 SGHRS and CDR2 YFSETQ. V was pared by 4 bases and J by 3 bases, with 20 bases between. The CDR3 consists of 16 residues. CDR3 nucleotide sequence: TGCGCCAGCAGCCCGTATGGTCGGCGGGACCTCTACGAGCAGTACTTC. Protein sequence: CASSPYGRRDLYEQYF.

V is TRBV5-1 and J is TRBJ1-1, with D possibly TRBD1 on 6 matching bases. Looked up from germline, CDR1 is SGHRS and CDR2 is YFSETQ. Trimming left V 3 bases short and J 3 bases short, with 15 bases between. The CDR3 spans 15 residues. The CDR3 bases are TGCGCCAGCAGCTCCTCTAGACAGGAGTACACTGAAGCTTTCTTT. This encodes CASSSSRQEYTEAFF.

This rearrangement joins TRBV4-1 to TRBJ1-4, with TRBD1 matching over 7 bases. The CDR3 has 14 amino acids. V lost 4 bases, J lost 11 bases, and 10 bases stayed unmatched. CDR1 and CDR2 from the germline V gene are MGHRA and YSYEKL. The CDR3, as DNA: TGCGCCAGCAGCCGACAGGGAATAGAGGGTAAACTGTTTTTT. Translation gives CASSRQGIEGKLFF.

The chain uses TRBV9 and TRBJ2-5; D not certain. Germline V lookup: CDR1 SGDLS, CDR2 YYNGEE. This CDR3 comprises 9 residues. The CDR3 reads CGPRETQYF. CDR3 nucleotides: TGTGGACCGCGGGAGACCCAGTACTTC.

CDR3: CASSPLQGETQYF. Here the CDR3 DNA reads TGTGCCAGCTCACCCCTCCAGGGAGAGACCCAGTACTTC. The chain couples TRBV18 to TRBJ2-5; D perhaps matches TRBD1 (5 bases). The CDR3 runs 13 residues. Germline CDR1 reads KGHSH; CDR2 reads LQKENI. The V gene lost 3 bases and the J gene lost 4 bases, with 9 bases spanning the gap.

The V gene is TRBV27, the J gene TRBJ2-7; TRBD1 agrees at 9 bases. Germline V gene lookup returns CDR1 MNHEY and CDR2 SMNVEV (reference sequence). V was clipped by 6 bases and J by 4 bases; unmatched bases: 7. The CDR3 has 14 amino acids. The CDR3 region has the DNA TGTGCCAGCAGACCCGGGACAGGGCGGTACGAGCAGTACTTC. Protein product: CASRPGTGRYEQYF.

This clone was seen a few times. The rearrangement joins TRBV10-3 to TRBJ2-3; no clear D. V lost 5 bases, J lost 7 bases, and 10 bases lay in between. The CDR3 runs 12 residues. Germline V CDR1 and CDR2: ENHRY, SYGVKD. The CDR3 sequence: CAISPSVNTQYF. In DNA, the CDR3 is TGTGCCATCAGTCCAAGCGTAAATACGCAGTATTTT.

This clone was observed a few times. The chain recombines TRBV9 with TRBJ2-2; D may be TRBD1 (5 bases). Per the germline V gene, CDR1 is SGDLS and CDR2 is YYNGEE. The CDR3 contains 15 residues. Trimming shortened V by 4 bases and J by 1 base, and 11 bases separated the two germline ends. The DNA of the CDR3 is TGTGCCAGCAGCACCCAAGGACAGAACACCGGGGAGCTGTTTTTT. Amino acids: CASSTQGQNTGELFF.

The V call is TRBV21-1, the J call TRBJ1-4. TRBV21-1 is a known pseudogene. CDR3 length: 17 amino acids. CDR3 sequence: CASSKGGGMWTNEKLFF. In nucleotides, the CDR3 is TGTGCCAGCAGCAAGGGGGGGGGCATGTGGACTAATGAAAAACTGTTTTTT.